The 10 T cell receptor beta chains given below trace back to one sample, sequenced in a study of control samples from healthy donors and cancer patients. Sequenced by immunoSEQ multiplex PCR; TCRdb stores in-frame clones only, minus some. The sample has more than 25,000 clones, 94% seen once; the top ten hold under 8%. Specimen: blood. All receptors derive from a man aged 55-75 years in good health.

The V and J genes are TRBV7-2 and TRBJ2-5; no firm D call. CDR1 and CDR2 (germline): SGHTA, FQGNSA. This CDR3 has 13 amino acids. The V end was cut by 5 bases, the J end by 4 bases, with 11 bases between. The CDR3 sequence is CASSLGIPETQYF. DNA for the CDR3: TGTGCCAGCAGCCTCGGCATCCCAGAGACCCAGTACTTC.

V and J are TRBV7-3 and TRBJ2-2; 9 bases match TRBD2. Germline V gives CDR1 SGHTA, CDR2 FQGTGA. J was trimmed by 5 bases and V by 8 bases; bases with no gene match: 12. The CDR3 sequence is 16 residues long. The CDR3 spells CASLPRGGEGTGELFF. CDR3 coding DNA: TGTGCCAGCCTCCCGCGCGGGGGGGAGGGGACCGGGGAGCTGTTTTTT.

This clone was seen more than once but under ten times. The J gene is TRBJ2-2, the V gene TRBV27; D is unclear. Germline V CDR1 and CDR2: MNHEY, SMNVEV (reference sequence). The V end was cut by 2 bases, the J end by 1 base, with 14 bases between. There are 17 residues in the CDR3. The CDR3 DNA reads as TGTGCCAGCAGTTTAGTGGCTGGCAGATGGAACACCGGGGAGCTGTTTTTT. Its protein is CASSLVAGRWNTGELFF.

This CDR3 reads CATRGGASVRNQPQHF. The CDR3 DNA sequence: TGTGCCACCCGAGGGGGGGCATCCGTACGCAATCAGCCCCAGCATTTT. The chain uses TRBV19 and TRBJ1-5, with D tentatively TRBD1 (6 bases). Germline V lookup: CDR1 LNHDA, CDR2 SQIVND (reference sequence). The CDR3 is 16 residues long. The V end lost 10 bases, the J end lost 2 bases, and 21 bases lay between the germline ends. The complete variable domain, with remaining parts taken from reference TRBV19 and TRBJ1-5, reads DGGITQSPKYLFRKEGQNVTLSCEQNLNHDAMYWYRQDPGQGLRLIYYSQIVNDFQKGDIAEGYSVSREKKESFPLTVTSAQKNPTAFYLCATRGGASVRNQPQHFGDGTRLSIL.

The chain links TRBV19 to TRBJ1-5; the D gene is possibly TRBD1 (6 bases). Trimming pared 5 bases from V and 0 bases from J, leaving 11 bases between. Looked up from germline, CDR1 is LNHDA and CDR2 is SQIVND (reference sequence). The CDR3 is 15 residues long. The DNA of the CDR3 is TGTGCCAGTAGTGGACAGCCTTTTAGCAATCAGCCCCAGCATTTT. The encoded protein is CASSGQPFSNQPQHF. The full variable domain, completed using reference TRBV19 and TRBJ1-5, is DGGITQSPKYLFRKEGQNVTLSCEQNLNHDAMYWYRQDPGQGLRLIYYSQIVNDFQKGDIAEGYSVSREKKESFPLTVTSAQKNPTAFYLCASSGQPFSNQPQHFGDGTRLSIL.

The rearrangement uses TRBV5-4 and TRBJ1-2; D remains unclear. Trimming took 1 base from V and 0 from J, leaving 7 bases between them. Per the germline V gene, CDR1 is SGHNT and CDR2 is YYREEE (reference sequence). The CDR3 contains 14 residues. The CDR3 nucleotides are TGTGCCAGCAGCTTGAGAGGGACTAACTATGGCTACACCTTC. Translated: CASSLRGTNYGYTF.

The rearrangement uses TRBV7-2 and TRBJ2-7; the match to TRBD1 covers 11 bases. Germline trimming cut 1 base from V and 3 bases from J; bases unmatched to any gene: 5. Per germline, CDR1 SGHTA and CDR2 FQGNSA. CDR3 length: 16 amino acids. The CDR3 spells CASSLEWGTGGYEQYF. In nucleotides, the CDR3 is TGTGCCAGCAGCTTAGAATGGGGGACAGGGGGCTACGAGCAGTACTTC.

The CDR3 loop is CASSLGDKATDTQYF. The DNA of the CDR3 is TGTGCCAGCAGCTTAGGGGACAAGGCCACAGATACGCAGTATTTT. V and J are TRBV7-9 and TRBJ2-3; tentative D call: TRBD1 (6 bases). CDR1 and CDR2 from the germline V gene are SEHNR and FQNEAQ (reference sequence). Trimming pared 1 base from V and 2 bases from J, leaving 10 bases between. The CDR3 is 15 amino acids.

The chain employs TRBV10-3 and TRBJ1-4; D is ambiguous. CDR1 is ENHRY, CDR2 SYGVKD, per germline. Trimming stripped 10 bases from V and 0 bases from J, with 9 bases between. There are 13 residues in the CDR3. CDR3 bases: TGTGCCACCTCGGACGCAACTAATGAAAAACTGTTTTTT. It translates to CATSDATNEKLFF.

This chain uses TRBV6-5 with TRBJ2-2; tentatively, D is TRBD1 or TRBD2 (5 bases each). Trimming cost V 7 bases and J 6 bases, with 12 bases left between them. In germline, CDR1 is MNHEY, CDR2 SVGAGI. CDR3 size: 13 residues. As DNA, the CDR3 is TGTGCCAGCACGACAGCGGTCCCCGGGGAGCTGTTTTTT. It encodes CASTTAVPGELFF.